A selection of T cell receptor beta chains follows, all from one sample in a study of naive and memory T cell subsets. TCRdb recomputed calls from the UMI-ligation and nested PCR reads with MiXCR, one row per CDR3 protein. This sample has about 23,000 distinct CDR3 sequences, with approximately 10% found just once. The specimen was central memory CD8+ T cells from blood. The source of these receptors is a human donor in good health. Both conserved end residues are part of each CDR3. Fields, in order: CDR3 DNA, CDR3 protein, D gene, CDR3 length, V gene, clone size, J gene. A D gene is named only where the DNA matches it firmly. Not all rows give a size; the values are once, few, many and, for expanded clones, a class.

DNA: TGTGCCACCAGTGCCGGGACTTACCACACCGGGGAGCTGTTTTTT; CDR3: CATSAGTYHTGELFF; D: .; length: 15; V: TRBV24-1; size: few; J: TRBJ2-2
DNA: TGTGCCAGCAGCTTAGAGGGAGGAGGCCTAAATCAGCCCCAGCATTTT; CDR3: CASSLEGGGLNQPQHF; D: .; length: 16; V: TRBV7-9; size: many; J: TRBJ1-5
DNA: TGTGCCAGCAGTTGGGGACAGGGGATTCAGCCCCAGCATTTT; CDR3: CASSWGQGIQPQHF; D: TRBD1; length: 14; V: TRBV6-2/TRBV6-3; size: many; J: TRBJ1-5
DNA: TGTGCCAGTAAGCCTTGGAACACCGGGGAGCTGTTTTTT; CDR3: CASKPWNTGELFF; D: .; length: 13; V: TRBV19; size: many; J: TRBJ2-2
DNA: TGTGCCAGCAGCGTCGGACGTATCTCTGAAGCTTTCTTT; CDR3: CASSVGRISEAFF; D: .; length: 13; V: TRBV11-2; size: .; J: TRBJ1-1
DNA: TGTGCCAGCAGTTCGTTAGTCGGGGAGCTGTTTTTT; CDR3: CASSSLVGELFF; D: .; length: 12; V: TRBV6-5; size: few; J: TRBJ2-2
DNA: TGTGCCAGCAGCTCCCTTCAGGGGGATACGCAGTATTTT; CDR3: CASSSLQGDTQYF; D: .; length: 13; V: TRBV7-9; size: .; J: TRBJ2-3
DNA: TGTGCCAGCAGCCCCGACTTTGACGAGCAGTACTTC; CDR3: CASSPDFDEQYF; D: .; length: 12; V: TRBV6-5; size: many; J: TRBJ2-7
DNA: TGTGCCAGCAGGGTTATAACGGATACTAGCACAGATACGCAGTATTTT; CDR3: CASRVITDTSTDTQYF; D: .; length: 16; V: TRBV7-8; size: many; J: TRBJ2-3
DNA: TGTGCCAGCAGCTTTTTATCATGGAACACTGAAGCTTTCTTT; CDR3: CASSFLSWNTEAFF; D: .; length: 14; V: TRBV7-8; size: many; J: TRBJ1-1
DNA: TGTGCCAGCAGCCGTCCCGGGACAGGGGCGATAAAGCCCTACGAGCAGTACTTC; CDR3: CASSRPGTGAIKPYEQYF; D: TRBD1; length: 18; V: TRBV28; size: few; J: TRBJ2-7
DNA: TGTGCCAGTAGTATTGGTTCGGGACAGGTCTACGAGCAGTACTTC; CDR3: CASSIGSGQVYEQYF; D: TRBD1; length: 15; V: TRBV19; size: many; J: TRBJ2-7
DNA: TGCAGCGTTGAAGATCCAGGCTACGAGCAGTACTTC; CDR3: CSVEDPGYEQYF; D: .; length: 12; V: TRBV29-1; size: .; J: TRBJ2-7
DNA: TGCAGTGCTAGGGGACTAGCGGGAGAATATGAGCAGTTCTTC; CDR3: CSARGLAGEYEQFF; D: TRBD2; length: 14; V: TRBV20-1; size: few; J: TRBJ2-1
DNA: TGCAGCGGCCTCTCAAATAGCGGGATCAATGAGCAGTTCTTC; CDR3: CSGLSNSGINEQFF; D: TRBD2; length: 14; V: TRBV29-1; size: many; J: TRBJ2-1
DNA: TGTGCCAGCATGTGGGGGGGGCGCACAGATACGCAGTATTTT; CDR3: CASMWGGRTDTQYF; D: .; length: 14; V: TRBV28; size: .; J: TRBJ2-3
DNA: TGTGCCAGCAGTAGGAGGGGGAACACCGGGGAGCTGTTTTTT; CDR3: CASSRRGNTGELFF; D: .; length: 14; V: TRBV11-2; size: many; J: TRBJ2-2
DNA: TGTGCCAGCAGCACAGGACAGGTACCCTACGAGCAGTACTTC; CDR3: CASSTGQVPYEQYF; D: TRBD1; length: 14; V: TRBV9; size: few; J: TRBJ2-7
DNA: TGTGCCAGCAGCTTGGAATGGGCCAGGGGGGAGAGTGAGCAGTACTTC; CDR3: CASSLEWARGESEQYF; D: .; length: 16; V: TRBV5-8; size: .; J: TRBJ2-7
DNA: TGTGCCTGGAGTGAAGGCCAGGGCATGGTGAACACTGAAGCTTTCTTT; CDR3: CAWSEGQGMVNTEAFF; D: .; length: 16; V: TRBV30; size: .; J: TRBJ1-1
DNA: TGTGCCAGCAGCTTGCATACTAGCGGGAGCACAGATACGCAGTATTTT; CDR3: CASSLHTSGSTDTQYF; D: TRBD2; length: 16; V: TRBV5-4; size: many; J: TRBJ2-3
DNA: TGTGCCAGCAGCTTAGCGGGTGAAGGGTTGAGTGAGCAGTTCTTC; CDR3: CASSLAGEGLSEQFF; D: .; length: 15; V: TRBV7-9; size: .; J: TRBJ2-1
DNA: TGTGCCAGCAGCTTAGGGACTTCCTACTCTGGGGCCAACGTCCTGACTTTC; CDR3: CASSLGTSYSGANVLTF; D: .; length: 17; V: TRBV11-1; size: many; J: TRBJ2-6
DNA: TGTGCCAGCAGTTTCGACAGGGGATACCAAGAGACCCAGTACTTC; CDR3: CASSFDRGYQETQYF; D: TRBD1; length: 15; V: TRBV28; size: few; J: TRBJ2-5
DNA: TGCAGCGCCGACCCTCAGGGTCGAGAGACCCAGTACTTC; CDR3: CSADPQGRETQYF; D: .; length: 13; V: TRBV29-1; size: .; J: TRBJ2-5
DNA: TGCAGCGTTGACGGAAATGAGCAGTTCTTC; CDR3: CSVDGNEQFF; D: .; length: 10; V: TRBV29-1; size: few; J: TRBJ2-1
DNA: TGCAGCGTTGAGGGACTAGCGGAAGAGACCCAGTACTTC; CDR3: CSVEGLAEETQYF; D: TRBD2; length: 13; V: TRBV29-1; size: many; J: TRBJ2-5
DNA: TGTGCCAGCAGTTACGGGACAGGGGCCTTCGGCGAGCAGTACTTC; CDR3: CASSYGTGAFGEQYF; D: TRBD1; length: 15; V: TRBV6-5; size: .; J: TRBJ2-7
DNA: TGTGCCAGCAGTTACGGCTACGACAGGGGCACCTACGAGCAGTACTTC; CDR3: CASSYGYDRGTYEQYF; D: TRBD1; length: 16; V: TRBV6-2/TRBV6-3; size: few; J: TRBJ2-7
DNA: TGTGCCAGCAGCCAATTGGAGGTTTTGGGATATGGCTACACCTTC; CDR3: CASSQLEVLGYGYTF; D: .; length: 15; V: TRBV16; size: many; J: TRBJ1-2
DNA: TGTGCCAGCAGCGCATTGGGACTAGCGGCCTACAATGAGCAGTTCTTC; CDR3: CASSALGLAAYNEQFF; D: TRBD2; length: 16; V: TRBV9; size: many; J: TRBJ2-1
DNA: TGCAGTGCCCGGATTTGGGACAATGAGCAGTTCTTC; CDR3: CSARIWDNEQFF; D: .; length: 12; V: TRBV20-1; size: many; J: TRBJ2-1
DNA: TGTGCCAGCAGCCCACCGGGACTAGCTGTCCCCGAGCAGTACTTC; CDR3: CASSPPGLAVPEQYF; D: TRBD2; length: 15; V: TRBV11-2; size: many; J: TRBJ2-7
DNA: TGTGCCAGCAGTTACTCTCAGGGGCCCGCCTACGAGCAGTACTTC; CDR3: CASSYSQGPAYEQYF; D: .; length: 15; V: TRBV6-5; size: .; J: TRBJ2-7
DNA: TGTGCCAGCAGTAATCGACAGGACACTGAAGCTTTCTTT; CDR3: CASSNRQDTEAFF; D: .; length: 13; V: TRBV27; size: .; J: TRBJ1-1
DNA: TGTGCCAGCAGCCGAACGGCTAGCGGGGTTTCCTACGAGCAGTACTTC; CDR3: CASSRTASGVSYEQYF; D: TRBD2; length: 16; V: TRBV7-9; size: .; J: TRBJ2-7
DNA: TGTGCCAGCAGACTTAGCGGGAAGCAGTTCTTC; CDR3: CASRLSGKQFF; D: TRBD2; length: 11; V: TRBV28; size: .; J: TRBJ2-1
DNA: TGCGCCAGCAGCCAAGAACAGGTCTCCTACGAGCAGTACTTC; CDR3: CASSQEQVSYEQYF; D: .; length: 14; V: TRBV4-1; size: .; J: TRBJ2-7
DNA: TGCTCCAGCAGCCAAGTTTTGGGTGGTGCTGGACCGAGCTCTGGAAACACCATATATTTT; CDR3: CSSSQVLGGAGPSSGNTIYF; D: .; length: 20; V: TRBV4-1; size: .; J: TRBJ1-3
DNA: TGTGCCAGCAGTTACGAGTTGACAGGAAACACTGAAGCTTTCTTT; CDR3: CASSYELTGNTEAFF; D: .; length: 15; V: TRBV6-5; size: few; J: TRBJ1-1
DNA: TGTGCCAGCAGCTCCGCCGCCGGGACAGGATCCTACGAGCAGTACTTC; CDR3: CASSSAAGTGSYEQYF; D: TRBD1; length: 16; V: TRBV11-2; size: .; J: TRBJ2-7
DNA: TGTGCCAGCAGTTCGGTTATGGGACAGTACTCCCTTACCTACAATGAGCAGTTCTTC; CDR3: CASSSVMGQYSLTYNEQFF; D: TRBD1; length: 19; V: TRBV28; size: .; J: TRBJ2-1
DNA: TGTGCCAGCAGCGTACTAGCGGACTCTTACAATGAGCAGTTCTTC; CDR3: CASSVLADSYNEQFF; D: TRBD2; length: 15; V: TRBV6-5; size: few; J: TRBJ2-1
DNA: TGTGCCAGTAGTAATGGGCTAGCAAGCGAGCAGTACTTC; CDR3: CASSNGLASEQYF; D: .; length: 13; V: TRBV19; size: many; J: TRBJ2-7
DNA: TGTGCCAGCAGCCGGGACAGTATGAACACTGAAGCTTTCTTT; CDR3: CASSRDSMNTEAFF; D: TRBD1; length: 14; V: TRBV27; size: .; J: TRBJ1-1
DNA: TGTGCCAGCAGCTTCGACGGGAGGTCCACCGGGGAGCTGTTTTTT; CDR3: CASSFDGRSTGELFF; D: TRBD2; length: 15; V: TRBV7-8; size: .; J: TRBJ2-2
DNA: TGCAGCGCTTCGGGGGTATCAGAGACCCAGTACTTC; CDR3: CSASGVSETQYF; D: .; length: 12; V: TRBV29-1; size: many; J: TRBJ2-5
DNA: TGTGCCAGCAGCGTAGGATATGGCTACACCTTC; CDR3: CASSVGYGYTF; D: .; length: 11; V: TRBV9; size: medium-sized; J: TRBJ1-2
DNA: TGTGCCAGCAGTTTATTTCGAACGGTCAGGGGGCGCAAAACCGGGGAGCTGTTTTTT; CDR3: CASSLFRTVRGRKTGELFF; D: TRBD1; length: 19; V: TRBV27; size: few; J: TRBJ2-2
DNA: TGTGCCAGCAGCCCCTCGGGCGGTTCCTACGAGCAGTACTTC; CDR3: CASSPSGGSYEQYF; D: .; length: 14; V: TRBV7-9; size: .; J: TRBJ2-7
DNA: TGTGCCATCAGTGAGAGTGGAGGGGACTACGAGCAGTACTTC; CDR3: CAISESGGDYEQYF; D: .; length: 14; V: TRBV10-3; size: .; J: TRBJ2-7
DNA: TGTGCCAGCGCCCCCCGGTTCGGCGGGATTAATAATGAGCAGTTCTTC; CDR3: CASAPRFGGINNEQFF; D: .; length: 16; V: TRBV6-2/TRBV6-3; size: .; J: TRBJ2-1
DNA: TGTGCCAGCAGCCCAGCACCTCTCACTTACAATGAGCAGTTCTTC; CDR3: CASSPAPLTYNEQFF; D: .; length: 15; V: TRBV5-4; size: .; J: TRBJ2-1
DNA: TGTGCCAGCACTAACCCAGCGACTAGCGGGAGGCCCATACACGAGCAGTACTTC; CDR3: CASTNPATSGRPIHEQYF; D: TRBD2; length: 18; V: TRBV27; size: many; J: TRBJ2-7